This T cell receptor (beta chain) was recorded in a study of blood T cell repertoires in COVID-19. Study overall: Researchers got acute and convalescent COVID-19 samples from the United States, Italy and Spain.

Measured with immunoSEQ multiplex PCR; TCRdb has only the in-frame clones, and not every one. The repertoire holds about 35,000 clones, 82% seen once, with around 41% in the top ten. The length of the CDR3 is 16 residues. The V end lost 0 bases, the J end lost 5 bases, and 14 bases lay between the germline ends. CDR1 and CDR2 (germline): SGDLS, YYNGEE. In its sample, this clone was seen a few times. This TCR was sampled from a man of 80 years or more with active or convalescent COVID-19. Sequences were obtained from peripheral blood. The V call is TRBV9, the J call TRBJ2-2; weak D call: TRBD1 (6 bases). CDR3 bases: TGTGCCAGCAGCGTAGGGGTCAGGGGTGGAACCGGGGAGCTGTTTTTT. Encoded protein: CASSVGVRGGTGELFF.